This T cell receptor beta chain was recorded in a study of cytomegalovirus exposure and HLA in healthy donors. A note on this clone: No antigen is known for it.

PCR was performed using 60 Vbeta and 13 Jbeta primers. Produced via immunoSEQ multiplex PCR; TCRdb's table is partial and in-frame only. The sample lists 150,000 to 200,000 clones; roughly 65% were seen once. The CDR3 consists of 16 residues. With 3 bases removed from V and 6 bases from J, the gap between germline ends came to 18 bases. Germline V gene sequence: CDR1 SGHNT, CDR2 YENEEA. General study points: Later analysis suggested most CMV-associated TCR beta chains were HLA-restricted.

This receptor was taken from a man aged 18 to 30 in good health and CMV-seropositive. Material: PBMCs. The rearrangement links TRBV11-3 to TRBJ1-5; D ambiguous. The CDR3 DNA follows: TGTGCCAGCAGCTTGTTGCGGGGTGAACTGGGTCAGCCCCAGCATTTT. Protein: CASSLLRGELGQPQHF.